Each of the 6 T cell receptor beta chains below was sequenced from the same sample in a study of T cells in Graves' hyperthyroidism and ophthalmopathy. It was RNA transcripts that yielded the amplified TCR beta CDR3 regions. The HTBI primer set served for first-round RT-PCR of the TCR CDR3. TCRdb itself ran the multiplex PCR reads through MiXCR, one entry per CDR3 protein. The sample shows over 350,000 distinct CDR3 sequences, roughly 14% of them seen only once. The sample was blood. All receptors derive from a man between 18 and 29 years old with Graves' ophthalmopathy.

The chain employs TRBV10-1 and TRBJ1-4; D is ambiguous. V lost 3 bases, J lost 0 bases, and 5 bases lay in between. This CDR3 is built from 14 residues. Germline V lookup: CDR1 WNHNN, CDR2 SYGVQD (reference sequence). CDR3 nucleotides: TGCGCCAGCAGTGAAACATCAACTAATGAAAAACTGTTTTTT. It specifies CASSETSTNEKLFF.

This clonotype appeared many times. The chain has TRBV20-1 and TRBJ2-5; 9 bases are shared with TRBD2. The germline V gene encodes CDR1 DFQATT and CDR2 SNEGSKA (reference sequence). Trimming took 3 bases from V and 2 from J; bases not matched to a gene: 4. CDR3 length: 14 amino acids. The CDR3 reads CSARQAGGQETQYF. The CDR3, as DNA: TGCAGTGCTAGGCAAGCGGGGGGACAAGAGACCCAGTACTTC.

This clonotype was counted only a few times. The rearrangement links TRBV24-1 to TRBJ1-2, with no clear D. The CDR3 is made up of 12 amino acids. CDR1 KGHDR and CDR2 SFDVKD come from the germline V gene. V shed 2 bases and J shed 6 bases, with 6 bases lying between them. CDR3 sequence (DNA): TGTGCCACCAGTGATTCGCAGCATGGCTACACCTTC. Its protein is CATSDSQHGYTF.

There are many counts of this clonotype. The chain recombines TRBV29-1 with TRBJ2-1, with D maybe TRBD1 (6 bases). Germline V gene sequence: CDR1 SQVTM, CDR2 ANQGSEA. With 2 bases removed from V and 12 bases from J, the gap between germline ends came to 11 bases. The CDR3 extends over 11 amino acids. The CDR3 region is CSVESQGWQFF. The CDR3 DNA follows: TGCAGCGTTGAATCACAGGGTTGGCAGTTCTTC.

This clonotype appeared many times. The chain uses TRBV6-2 or TRBV6-3 and TRBJ1-1, with 11 positions matching TRBD1. The CDR3 is made up of 16 amino acids. The J segment lost 4 bases and the V segment lost 5 bases, leaving 9 bases of the junction unmatched. Germline loops: CDR1 MNHEY, CDR2 SVGEGT. CDR3 amino acids: CASSTPGQGAITEAFF. CDR3 sequence (DNA): TGTGCCAGCAGTACCCCCGGACAGGGGGCTATCACTGAAGCTTTCTTT.

Ten or more counts support this clonotype. V gene TRBV5-1 combines with J gene TRBJ1-1; unclear D gene. The CDR3 spans 12 residues. CDR1 SGHRS and CDR2 YFSETQ come from the germline V gene. V lost 5 bases, J lost 2 bases, and 7 bases lay in between. As DNA, the CDR3 is TGCGCCAGCAGAGATACAAACACTGAAGCTTTCTTT. Its translation is CASRDTNTEAFF. Filled out from reference TRBV5-1 and TRBJ1-1, the complete variable domain reads KAGVTQTPRYLIKTRGQQVTLSCSPISGHRSVSWYQQTPGQGLQFLFEYFSETQRNKGNFPGRFSGRQFSNSRSEMNVSTLELGDSALYLCASRDTNTEAFFGQGTRLTVV.